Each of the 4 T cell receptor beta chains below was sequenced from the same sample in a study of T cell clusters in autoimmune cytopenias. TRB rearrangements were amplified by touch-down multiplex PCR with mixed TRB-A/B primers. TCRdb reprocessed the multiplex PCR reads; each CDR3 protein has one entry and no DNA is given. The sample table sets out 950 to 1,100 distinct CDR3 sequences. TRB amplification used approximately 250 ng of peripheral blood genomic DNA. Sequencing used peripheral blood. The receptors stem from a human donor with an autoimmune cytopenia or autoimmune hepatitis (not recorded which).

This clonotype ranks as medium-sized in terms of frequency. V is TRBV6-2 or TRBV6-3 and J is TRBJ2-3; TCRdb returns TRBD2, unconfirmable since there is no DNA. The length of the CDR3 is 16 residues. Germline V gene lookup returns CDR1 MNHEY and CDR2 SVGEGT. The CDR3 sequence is CASSRLTRDRRDTQYF.

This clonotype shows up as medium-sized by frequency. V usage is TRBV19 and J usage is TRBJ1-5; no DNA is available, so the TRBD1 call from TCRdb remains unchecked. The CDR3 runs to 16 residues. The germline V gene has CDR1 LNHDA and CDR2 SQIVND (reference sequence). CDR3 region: CASSTSITGDLQPQHF.

This chain's CDR3 is CASSLGGTSSGNTIYF. This chain connects TRBV5-1 to TRBJ1-3; TCRdb reports TRBD1, a call that lacks DNA to check it against. The CDR3 extends over 16 amino acids. The V gene's germline CDR1 is SGHRS and CDR2 YFSETQ.

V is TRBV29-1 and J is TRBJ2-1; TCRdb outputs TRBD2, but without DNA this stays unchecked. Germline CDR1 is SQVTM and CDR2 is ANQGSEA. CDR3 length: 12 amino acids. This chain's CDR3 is CSVGEGPNEQFF.